This T cell receptor beta chain was obtained from a study of blood T cells in healthy people across ages. Study-wide findings and caveats: In the absence of known donor CMV status, changes in expanded clonotypes were possibly confounded.

This clonotype appeared a few times. What it recognizes is unknown. Primers used in a second PCR of roughly 6 to 11 cycles were a sample-barcoded 5' primer and a J-beta primer mix. Via MiXCR, TCRdb re-called the 5' RACE reads, giving one row per CDR3 protein. This sample has approximately 1,700,000 distinct CDR3 sequences, with roughly two fifths found just once. This CDR3 has 14 amino acids. V was clipped by 6 bases and J by 7 bases; unmatched bases: 11. Germline CDR1 reads MNHEY; CDR2 reads SMNVEV (reference sequence). This TCR derives from a human donor in good health. The chain has TRBV27 and TRBJ1-2; 7 bases fit TRBD1. Sequenced material: blood. CDR3 DNA sequence: TGTGCCAGCAGCATGATCGGGACAGTGCTTGGCTACACCTTC. This translates into CASSMIGTVLGYTF.